These 10 T cell receptor beta chains share one sample of origin, sequenced in a study of response to subunit inactivated influenza vaccine. One entry per CDR3 protein results from TCRdb running MiXCR on the RT-PCR reads. The sample shows 290,000 or so distinct CDR3 sequences, approximately 23% of them seen only once. Sample: PBMCs from blood, taken about 20 months after vaccination. These receptors all come from a man aged 45 to 75 who received an inactivated influenza vaccine.

V usage is TRBV12-3 or TRBV12-4 and J usage is TRBJ1-6, with D perhaps matching TRBD1 (5 bases). V shed 6 bases and J shed 8 bases, with 14 bases lying between them. The CDR3 runs 14 residues. The CDR3 here is CASSNRGRYSPLHF. Here the CDR3 DNA reads TGTGCCAGCAGCAACCGGGGACGATATTCACCCCTCCACTTT.

This clonotype was found a few times. CDR3 protein: CASSLTRNEQFF. The DNA for the CDR3 is TGTGCCAGCAGCTTAACGCGAAATGAGCAGTTCTTC. The rearrangement joins TRBV7-2 to TRBJ2-1; D gene unclear. Germline V lookup: CDR1 SGHTA, CDR2 FQGNSA. The CDR3 sequence is 12 residues long. Trimming stripped 2 bases from V and 7 bases from J, with 6 bases between.

The V call is TRBV7-9, the J call TRBJ2-1; the D gene is possibly TRBD2 (7 bases). Trimming took off 3 bases at V and 7 bases at J, with 10 bases between the two ends. This CDR3 spans 13 amino acids. Looked up from germline, CDR1 is SEHNR and CDR2 is FQNEAQ (reference sequence). The CDR3 nucleotides read TGTGCCAGCAGCTTCCGGGGGGCAAATGAGCAGTTCTTC. Translated, it gives CASSFRGANEQFF.

The chain employs TRBV29-1 and TRBJ2-5; 13 bases are shared with TRBD2. The J segment lost 7 bases and the V segment lost 6 bases, leaving 5 bases of the junction unmatched. The CDR3 has 13 amino acids. Germline V gene lookup returns CDR1 SQVTM and CDR2 ANQGSEA. The CDR3 here is CSVGTSGVGTQYF. The CDR3 DNA reads as TGCAGCGTAGGGACTAGCGGGGTTGGGACCCAGTACTTC.

A note on this clonotype: The final CDR3 position lacks the conserved phenylalanine or tryptophan, pointing to a likely read error. The J gene is TRBJ2-7, the V gene TRBV9; D is possibly TRBD1 (5 bases). CDR1 is SGDLS, CDR2 YYNGEE, per germline. The CDR3 runs 13 residues. Trimming removed 0 bases from V and 3 bases from J, with 7 bases in between. CDR3 sequence (DNA): TGTGCCAGCAGCGTAGGACAGAACTACGAGCAGTACTCC. Encoded protein: CASSVGQNYEQYS.

This clonotype came up a few times. The CDR3 region is CASSFSGQGWSEQFF. Written as DNA, the CDR3 is TGTGCCAGCAGCTTTTCGGGACAGGGTTGGAGTGAGCAGTTCTTC. The chain links TRBV7-6 to TRBJ2-1, with 9 bases matching TRBD1. Looked up from germline, CDR1 is SGHVS and CDR2 is FNYEAQ. The length of the CDR3 is 15 residues. J lost 9 bases, V lost 3 bases, and 9 bases had no gene match.

CDR3 in DNA: TGCGCCAGCAGCCACGCCAGGGGGCGCGCAGAGACCCAGTACTTC. Protein product: CASSHARGRAETQYF. The V gene is TRBV4-1, the J gene TRBJ2-5, with 8 positions matching TRBD1. The CDR3 loop spans 15 amino acids. V shed 3 bases and J 4 bases; nucleotides not matched to a gene: 7. Germline V gene data show CDR1 as MGHRA and CDR2 as YSYEKL.

This clonotype showed up just a few times. The gene calls are TRBV6-2 or TRBV6-3 and TRBJ1-5; 7 nucleotides agree with TRBD1. The CDR3 contains 19 residues. Trimming cost V 0 bases and J 5 bases; bases outside gene matches: 16. The germline V gene encodes CDR1 MNHEY and CDR2 SVGEGT. CDR3 nucleotide sequence: TGTGCCAGCAGTTACTCGAGGCAGAGGGGGCTTCAATTATATCAGCCCCAGCATTTT. It yields the protein CASSYSRQRGLQLYQPQHF.

The chain links TRBV7-6 to TRBJ1-1; the match to TRBD1 covers 7 bases. V shed 3 bases and J 4 bases; nucleotides not matched to a gene: 11. From germline, CDR1 is SGHVS and CDR2 FNYEAQ. The CDR3 totals 16 residues. Written as DNA, the CDR3 is TGTGCCAGCAGCTTGAGGGGAGGGGGCGGTAGCACTGAAGCTTTCTTT. Translating gives CASSLRGGGGSTEAFF.

This sequence joins TRBV7-2 and TRBJ2-5, with 7 bases lining up with TRBD2. Germline trimming cut 5 bases from V and 3 bases from J; bases unmatched to any gene: 15. Germline V gives CDR1 SGHTA, CDR2 FQGNSA. This CDR3 comprises 17 residues. CDR3 loop: CASSREPYLAEKETQYF. For the CDR3, the DNA is TGTGCCAGCAGCCGTGAACCATACCTAGCGGAGAAAGAGACCCAGTACTTC.